Shown below are 18 T cell receptor beta chains from a single sample sequenced in a study of OX40 agonist ivuxolimab in advanced cancers. Sequencing used immunoSEQ multiplex PCR; TCRdb keeps in-frame clones, though not all of them. Among around 50,000 clones listed, around nine tenths were seen once. The source material was CD4+ or CD8+ T cells sorted from blood, sampled in a trial of the OX40 agonist ivuxolimab. These receptors were collected from an adult with an advanced solid tumor such as melanoma, head and neck, liver or kidney cancer.

The chain joins TRBV29-1 to TRBJ1-3; D is undetermined. This CDR3 spans 11 amino acids. Between the trimmed V and J ends, which lost 7 bases and 3 bases, there was a span of 7 bases. Germline CDR1 and CDR2: SQVTM and ANQGSEA. The CDR3 sequence is CSARYGNTIYF. In DNA, the CDR3 is TGCAGCGCTCGCTATGGAAACACCATATATTTT.

In this sample, this clone turned up a few times. The V and J genes are TRBV15 and TRBJ1-5; 9 bases match TRBD1. The germline gives CDR1 LNHNV, CDR2 YYDKDF (reference sequence). V was clipped by 3 bases and J by 7 bases; unmatched bases: 4. The CDR3 runs to 14 residues. CDR3 sequence (DNA): TGTGCCACCAGCAGCGGGACAGGGAGACAGCCCCAGCATTTT. This translates into CATSSGTGRQPQHF.

The V and J genes are TRBV5-1 and TRBJ1-2, with TRBD1 matching 11 bases. This CDR3 region has 15 residues. Trimming removed 2 bases from V and 2 bases from J; junction bases left unmatched: 2. Germline assignment: CDR1 SGHRS and CDR2 YFSETQ. This CDR3 is CASSFGTGGNYGYTF. The CDR3 coding sequence is TGCGCCAGCAGCTTTGGGACAGGGGGGAACTATGGCTACACCTTC.

V is TRBV19 and J is TRBJ2-2; possible D gene TRBD2, 5 bases. CDR1 and CDR2 (germline): LNHDA, SQIVND (reference sequence). The CDR3 has 14 residues. Trimming left V 2 bases short and J 6 bases short, with 10 bases between. CDR3 DNA: TGTGCCAGTAGTATAAGTCAGAGGGCCGGGGAGCTGTTTTTT. It yields the protein CASSISQRAGELFF.

This CDR3 reads CASSLTSGSLDEQFF. The CDR3 DNA sequence: TGCGCCAGCAGCTTGACTAGCGGGAGCTTGGATGAGCAGTTCTTC. This chain joins TRBV5-1 and TRBJ2-1; TRBD2 matches at 11 bases. This CDR3 has 15 residues. Germline CDR1 SGHRS, CDR2 YFSETQ. J lost 8 bases, V lost 1 base, and 5 bases had no gene match.

By share, this clone ranks as medium-sized (0.01 to 0.1%). The genes are TRBV5-5 and TRBJ1-3, with TRBD1 matching over 9 bases. CDR1 is SGHKS and CDR2 is YYEKEE in the germline V gene (reference sequence). The CDR3 sequence is 16 residues long. The V gene end was trimmed by 4 bases and the J gene end by 0 bases; junction bases not matched to a gene: 5. CDR3 coding DNA: TGTGCCAGCAGCCGGACAGGGGTTTACTCTGGAAACACCATATATTTT. This gives the protein CASSRTGVYSGNTIYF. The whole variable domain, filled in from reference TRBV5-5 and TRBJ1-3, reads DAGVTQSPTHLIKTRGQQVTLRCSPISGHKSVSWYQQVLGQGPQFIFQYYEKEERGRGNFPDRFSARQFPNYSSELNVNALLLGDSALYLCASSRTGVYSGNTIYFGEGSWLTVV.

The gene calls are TRBV5-8 and TRBJ2-2; 9 bases match TRBD2. CDR3 size: 15 residues. The germline V gene has CDR1 SGHTS and CDR2 YDEGEE. The junction had 3 bases not matched to a gene; V was cut back by 1 base and J by 5 bases. This chain's CDR3 is CASSLSLAGTGELFF. CDR3 in DNA: TGTGCCAGCAGCTTGTCCCTAGCGGGAACCGGGGAGCTGTTTTTT.

In this sample, this clone turned up once. The chain employs TRBV9 and TRBJ2-1; D perhaps matches TRBD2 (6 bases). Trimming took off 4 bases at V and 6 bases at J, with 14 bases between the two ends. The CDR3 is 14 residues long. The germline V gene has CDR1 SGDLS and CDR2 YYNGEE. The CDR3 DNA reads as TGTGCCAGCAGCTGGGGACTTTCTTCCAATGAGCAGTTCTTC. Protein: CASSWGLSSNEQFF. The variable domain in full, with the rest retrieved from reference TRBV9 and TRBJ2-1, is DSGVTQTPKHLITATGQRVTLRCSPRSGDLSVYWYQQSLDQGLQFLIQYYNGEERAKGNILERFSAQQFPDLHSELNLSSLELGDSALYFCASSWGLSSNEQFFGPGTRLTVL.

The V and J genes are TRBV11-3 and TRBJ2-1; 8 positions match TRBD2. CDR1 and CDR2 (germline): SGHNT, YENEEA. This CDR3 has 16 amino acids. J was trimmed by 0 bases and V by 3 bases; bases with no gene match: 4. The CDR3 is CASSLVAGSSYNEQFF. CDR3 bases: TGTGCCAGCAGCTTGGTAGCGGGGAGCTCCTACAATGAGCAGTTCTTC. Full variable domain (missing parts from reference TRBV11-3 and TRBJ2-1): EAGVVQSPRYKIIEKKQPVAFWCNPISGHNTLYWYLQNLGQGPELLIRYENEEAVDDSQLPKDRFSAERLKGVDSTLKIQPAELGDSAVYLCASSLVAGSSYNEQFFGPGTRLTVL.

This chain uses TRBV7-3 with TRBJ2-1; maybe TRBD1 (6 bases). Germline-derived CDR1 and CDR2 are SGHTA and FQGTGA. Trimming cost V 5 bases and J 3 bases, with 17 bases left between them. The CDR3 covers 16 residues. Here the CDR3 reads CASSQGVGALYNEQFF. In DNA form, the CDR3 reads TGTGCCAGCAGCCAAGGCGTGGGGGCCCTCTACAATGAGCAGTTCTTC.

The chain joins TRBV11-3 to TRBJ1-1; no clear D gene. This CDR3 region has 13 residues. Trimming pared 6 bases from V and 2 bases from J, leaving 10 bases between. Germline lookup yields CDR1 SGHNT and CDR2 YENEEA. The CDR3 DNA follows: TGTGCCAGCAGTCGGCAGAGCAACACTGAAGCTTTCTTT. Encoded protein: CASSRQSNTEAFF.

This clone was seen once. The chain is built from TRBV5-8 and TRBJ2-1, with TRBD2 identical over 11 bases. CDR3 length: 15 amino acids. The J segment lost 7 bases and the V segment lost 4 bases, leaving 7 bases of the junction unmatched. From germline, CDR1 is SGHTS and CDR2 YDEGEE. The CDR3 loop is CASSRPGTSGNEQFF. The CDR3 DNA reads as TGTGCCAGCAGCAGACCCGGGACTAGCGGTAATGAGCAGTTCTTC.

The chain joins TRBV6-5 to TRBJ2-1; the D gene is possibly TRBD2 (5 bases). The CDR3 contains 11 residues. Trimming pared 7 bases from V and 7 bases from J, leaving 8 bases between. The germline V gene has CDR1 MNHEY and CDR2 SVGAGI. CDR3 sequence: CASNGGNEQFF. The CDR3 nucleotides read TGTGCCAGCAATGGAGGAAATGAGCAGTTCTTC.

The chain joins TRBV11-3 to TRBJ2-3, with D possibly being TRBD2 (6 bases). There are 14 residues in the CDR3. The V gene lost 0 bases and the J gene lost 3 bases, with 7 bases spanning the gap. CDR1 and CDR2 from the germline V gene are SGHNT and YENEEA. CDR3 sequence (DNA): TGTGCCAGCAGCTTAGACGGGAGTACAGATACGCAGTATTTT. Its translation: CASSLDGSTDTQYF.

This clone was counted a single time. The chain joins TRBV30 to TRBJ2-7; D could derive from TRBD1 or TRBD2 (5 bases each). The CDR3 loop spans 14 amino acids. CDR1 is GTSNPN, CDR2 SVGIG, per germline (reference sequence). Trimming left V 3 bases short and J 5 bases short, with 17 bases between. CDR3 nucleotide sequence: TGTGCCTGGAGCTGGGGCGAGGCTAGCCACGAGCAGTACTTC. This translates into CAWSWGEASHEQYF.

V and J are TRBV7-6 and TRBJ2-7, with 9 bases lining up with TRBD1. With 5 bases clipped from V and 3 bases from J, the junction kept 2 bases outside the gene matches. The CDR3 extends over 13 amino acids. Germline lookup yields CDR1 SGHVS and CDR2 FNYEAQ. As DNA, the CDR3 is TGTGCCAGCAGCATGGACAGGGGCTACGAGCAGTACTTC. This translates into CASSMDRGYEQYF. Using reference TRBV7-6 and TRBJ2-7 for the parts outside the CDR3, the full variable domain is GAGVSQSPRYKVTKRGQDVALRCDPISGHVSLYWYRQALGQGPEFLTYFNYEAQQDKSGLPNDRFSAERPEGSISTLTIQRTEQRDSAMYRCASSMDRGYEQYFGPGTRLTVT.

V is TRBV7-8 and J is TRBJ2-1; 7 bases align to TRBD2. CDR3 length: 15 residues. CDR1 is SGHVS, CDR2 FQNEAQ, per germline. V was clipped by 1 base and J by 2 bases; unmatched bases: 2. CDR3 in amino acids: CASSLVAGAYNEQFF. In nucleotides, the CDR3 is TGTGCCAGCAGCTTAGTTGCGGGAGCCTACAATGAGCAGTTCTTC.

This clone was seen just once. The chain is built from TRBV11-2 and TRBJ2-7; D is uncertain. The CDR3 is 14 amino acids. Trimming pared 5 bases from V and 0 bases from J, leaving 11 bases between. CDR1 and CDR2 (germline): SGHAT, FQNNGV. The CDR3 loop is CASSPFRASYEQYF. CDR3 in DNA: TGTGCCAGCAGCCCATTTAGAGCCTCCTACGAGCAGTACTTC.